These T cell receptor beta chains were read from a single sample in a study of T-cell reconstitution after alpha-beta-depleted transplantation in children. TCRdb re-analysed the PCR reads in MiXCR, keeping a single row per CDR3 protein. The sample records about 370,000 distinct CDR3 sequences, roughly 22% being singletons. Source: PBMCs from the stem cell graft donor, taken from the stem cell graft. These receptors originate from a human donor who donated a stem cell graft to a child with acute myeloid leukemia. The CDR3 runs from the conserved cysteine through the conserved F or W. D genes are given only for firm matches. Size is omitted from some rows. Given values are once, few, many or a class for expanded clones.

cdr3_length d_call j_call clone_size v_call cdr3_nt cdr3_aa
12 - TRBJ1-3 - TRBV6-6 TGTGCCAGCAGTCAATCCGGAAACACCATATATTTT CASSQSGNTIYF
16 - TRBJ2-3 - TRBV27 TGTGCCAGCAGTAGGCTCCCGAGGCCAAGAACAGATACGCAGTATTTT CASSRLPRPRTDTQYF
15 - TRBJ1-5 few TRBV21-1 TGTGCCAGCTTCCGTTGGTTCAGCACAAATCAGCCCCAGCATTTT CASFRWFSTNQPQHF
15 - TRBJ1-1 few TRBV27 TGTGCCAGCAGTTTAGAGGCAGGGATGAACACTGAAGCTTTCTTT CASSLEAGMNTEAFF
14 - TRBJ2-7 - TRBV29-1 TGCAGCGTCGCTAAAGAAGGCGTTTACTACGAGCAGTACTTC CSVAKEGVYYEQYF
16 TRBD2 TRBJ2-1 few TRBV7-9 TGTGCCAGCAGCTCAGAACCGGGACTACCCTACAATGAGCAGTTCTTC CASSSEPGLPYNEQFF
17 TRBD2 TRBJ2-2 - TRBV27 TGTGCCAGCAGTTTACCCCCACTAGCGGGACTCTTCGGGGAGCTGTTTTTT CASSLPPLAGLFGELFF
14 TRBD1 TRBJ2-7 few TRBV10-3 TGTGCCATCAGTGTCGGGACAGGGTCCTACGAGCAGTACTTC CAISVGTGSYEQYF
17 TRBD2 TRBJ2-2 - TRBV4-1 TGCGCCAGCAGCCAACCCGGGACTAGCGGGACGGTCGGGGAGCTGTTTTTT CASSQPGTSGTVGELFF
15 TRBD2 TRBJ2-7 many TRBV12-5 TGTGCTAGTGGCACGATGGGACTAGGAACCTACGAGCAGTACTTC CASGTMGLGTYEQYF
16 - TRBJ2-3 - TRBV5-1 TGCGCCAGCATCCCCGATCCCGACAGGTGGGCGGATACGCAGTATTTT CASIPDPDRWADTQYF
14 - TRBJ2-1 - TRBV6-1 TGTGCCAGCCAGGGCAGGGCGTCTTACAATGAGCAGTTCTTC CASQGRASYNEQFF
15 TRBD2 TRBJ2-7 - TRBV10-3 TGTGCCATCAGGGCTGTGACTAGCGGCTCCTACGAGCAGTACTTC CAIRAVTSGSYEQYF
12 - TRBJ2-5 - TRBV2 TGTGCCAGCAGTGAATGGAGAGAGACCCAGTACTTC CASSEWRETQYF
16 - TRBJ2-3 few TRBV25-1 TGTGCCAGCAGTGCTGGGATAGCGGCCGGTGGAGATACGCAGTATTTT CASSAGIAAGGDTQYF
16 TRBD2 TRBJ2-3 - TRBV24-1 TGTGCCACCAGTGATCGACTAGCATTGGGTTCAGATACGCAGTATTTT CATSDRLALGSDTQYF
12 TRBD1 TRBJ1-2 - TRBV6-5 TGTGCCAGCAGTAGGGACAGGGGAGGCTACACCTTC CASSRDRGGYTF
12 - TRBJ1-1 many TRBV29-1 TGCAGCGTCGCGGTCGGTAACACTGAAGCTTTCTTT CSVAVGNTEAFF
11 TRBD1 TRBJ1-2 many TRBV29-1 TGCAGCGTTAGGGACAGGGTTTCGTACACCTTC CSVRDRVSYTF
14 TRBD1 TRBJ2-4 few TRBV27 TGTGCCAGCAGTCCCCTGGAAGGACAGGACATTCAGTACTTC CASSPLEGQDIQYF
14 - TRBJ2-7 few TRBV4-1 TGCGCCAGCAGCCAAGTCCTGAATACCTACGAGCAGTACTTC CASSQVLNTYEQYF
15 - TRBJ1-1 few TRBV6-1 TGTGCCAGCAGTGAATTGAGGCAGGGAAGGACTGAAGCTTTCTTT CASSELRQGRTEAFF
13 - TRBJ2-1 many TRBV2 TGTGCCAGCAGTGAAAGTTCCTACAATGAGCAGTTCTTC CASSESSYNEQFF
15 TRBD1 TRBJ2-5 few TRBV12-3/TRBV12-4 TGTGCCAGCAGTCCACGGACAGGGATGGGGGAGACCCAGTACTTC CASSPRTGMGETQYF
17 TRBD2 TRBJ2-1 - TRBV28 TGTGCCAGCAGTTCTCGAGTTGTTAGCGGGAGGGCCACTGAGCAGTTCTTC CASSSRVVSGRATEQFF
16 TRBD2 TRBJ2-2 - TRBV5-1 TGCGCCAGCAGCCCGACTAGCGGGAGTTACACCGGGGAGCTGTTTTTT CASSPTSGSYTGELFF
16 - TRBJ2-1 few TRBV15 TGTGCCACCAGCAGAGGACCCGGTGCTTCCTACAATGAGCAGTTCTTC CATSRGPGASYNEQFF
15 - TRBJ2-7 few TRBV29-1 TGCAGCGTTGAGGGGGGCAGGGGGGTATCCTACGAGCAGTACTTC CSVEGGRGVSYEQYF
14 - TRBJ2-7 - TRBV5-6 TGTGCCAGCAGCTCGAGTACAGGGACCTACGAGCAGTACTTC CASSSSTGTYEQYF
14 - TRBJ2-5 few TRBV7-9 TGTGCCAGCAGCTTTCAGGGGAATCAAGAGACCCAGTACTTC CASSFQGNQETQYF
15 - TRBJ2-1 few TRBV5-1 TGCGCCAGCAGCTTGGCCAAGGTACAGCGCAATGAGCAGTTCTTC CASSLAKVQRNEQFF
13 - TRBJ2-3 - TRBV12-3/TRBV12-4 TGTGCCAGCAGCCTTGAAGGGAGAAATACGCAGTATTTT CASSLEGRNTQYF
13 - TRBJ2-3 few TRBV24-1 TGTGCCACCAGTGATTATTCGAAGGATACGCAGTATTTT CATSDYSKDTQYF
16 TRBD2 TRBJ2-3 few TRBV28 TGTGCCAGTCTAGGATGGGCTAGCGGGGCGGCAGATACGCAGTATTTT CASLGWASGAADTQYF
14 TRBD1 TRBJ2-7 - TRBV6-2/TRBV6-3 TGTGCCAGCAGTTACAAGGACAGGTCCTACGAGCAGTACTTC CASSYKDRSYEQYF
15 - TRBJ2-1 few TRBV29-1 TGCAGCGTTGAAGCCCCAAGGGGTTCCTACAATGAGCAGTTCTTC CSVEAPRGSYNEQFF
14 - TRBJ2-1 few TRBV9 TGTGCCAGCAGCGGGAGGGGGGATTGGAATGAGCAGTTCTTC CASSGRGDWNEQFF
14 - TRBJ2-5 many TRBV12-3/TRBV12-4 TGTGCCAGCAGTTTAAGCGACAGCCAAGAGACCCAGTACTTC CASSLSDSQETQYF
16 - TRBJ2-3 few TRBV7-2 TGTGCCAGCAGCTGGGGGGCTAGCCGGAGCACAGATACGCAGTATTTT CASSWGASRSTDTQYF
14 - TRBJ2-7 - TRBV12-3/TRBV12-4 TGTGCCAGCAGTCCCCCAGGGGCCCCCTACGAGCAGTACTTC CASSPPGAPYEQYF
13 - TRBJ1-5 many TRBV29-1 TGCAGCGTACAGGAAAATAGCAATCAGCCCCAGCATTTT CSVQENSNQPQHF
14 TRBD2 TRBJ2-3 - TRBV5-1 TGCGCCAGCAGCGTTAGCGGGATGGTAGATACGCAGTATTTT CASSVSGMVDTQYF
14 TRBD1 TRBJ1-1 few TRBV6-1 TGTGCCAGCAGTACACCATCTTGGACAGGTCGGGCTTTCTTT CASSTPSWTGRAFF
16 - TRBJ2-3 - TRBV5-5 TGTGCCAGCAGCTACGGACACGGCGATTCCACAGATACGCAGTATTTT CASSYGHGDSTDTQYF
19 TRBD1 TRBJ2-3 few TRBV29-1 TGCAGCGTTGAAGAAGAAGGGGGCGCGGACTTCGTATACACAGATACGCAGTATTTT CSVEEEGGADFVYTDTQYF
15 - TRBJ2-4 few TRBV3-1 TGTGCCAGCAGCCAAGATTATGTTCCCAAAAACATTCAGTACTTC CASSQDYVPKNIQYF
11 - TRBJ2-5 many TRBV6-5 TGTGCCAGCAGTTACGATGAGACCCAGTACTTC CASSYDETQYF
17 - TRBJ2-7 few TRBV12-5 TGTGCTAGTGGTTTGGTATTCGTGCAGGGTGAGTCCGGAGAGCAGTACTTC CASGLVFVQGESGEQYF
14 TRBD2 TRBJ2-1 - TRBV6-2/TRBV6-3 TGTGCCAGCAGTCCCAGCGGGACTTCCAATGAGCAGTTCTTC CASSPSGTSNEQFF
14 - TRBJ2-7 - TRBV7-8 TGTGCCAGCAGCTTAGGGACAACCGAATACGAGCAGTACTTC CASSLGTTEYEQYF
15 TRBD2 TRBJ2-7 many TRBV20-1 TGCAGTGCTGGAACTTCTAGCGGGAGTAGATACGAGCAGTACTTC CSAGTSSGSRYEQYF